This section outlines one T cell receptor beta chain sequence together with its context. Its antigen remains undetermined. No qualities accompany the bases; no much larger clone lies one base away. This record belongs to a study of cytomegalovirus exposure and HLA in healthy donors (TCRdb year 2017). About the full investigation: An earlier analysis of roughly 500 of the donors reported 250 to 300 Gb of sequence data and roughly 110 million unique TCR beta sequences from roughly 180 million T cells. Rather than drawing on any new phenotypic data, the later analysis identified candidate immune exposures from TCR beta sequences and the way those sequences occurred across donors. Typing coverage varied by locus: about 620-630 donors for A, B, C, DRB1 and DQB1; around 560 for DQA1; some 610 for DPA1; roughly 450 for DPB1. A later genetic analysis used genome-wide SNP genotypes for about 65% of the 666 donors, treating that subset as a discovery cohort. Donor age, sex, ethnicity and CMV serostatus were collected together with the repertoire data. About 5 DR-DQ haplotypes were handled as single units for association and clustering, since linkage in the cohort was strong. To predict cytomegalovirus infection status, the study brought together high-throughput TCR immunosequencing, statistical association of individual TCRs with disease status, and machine learning. All discovery cohort repertoires had been generated on a single sequencing platform. Among the roughly 380 genotyped donors, under 90% belonged to the genetic ancestry cluster associated with self-reported Caucasian donors. Besides the first cohort of 500 to 700 subjects, a separate validation cohort made up of 95 to 150 different subjects was used. An earlier analysis of 587 of the donors used high-throughput TCR beta sequencing to judge whether each TCR beta V gene segment behaved as functional or pseudogenic. An early release that covered several hundred HLA-typed donors contained approximately 300 gigabases of sequencing data and tens of millions of unique TCR sequences. A later analysis re-examined previously published TCR beta repertoires from 610 or so donors and added high-resolution HLA genotyping to investigate patterns of TCR occurrence. The study aimed to test whether cataloging public T cell receptors could reveal signatures of past pathogen exposure. Among 350 to 400 genotyped donors of the cohort, an average of roughly 240,000 unique TCR beta nucleotide sequences were sequenced per donor, roughly a sixth of them non-productive. The study profiled the T cell repertoires of under 850 subjects by immunosequencing and related them to cytomegalovirus serostatus. HLA typing included class I and class II loci at four-digit resolution.

The cohort was made up of 500 to 850 healthy bone marrow donors. Cohort members were all nominally healthy when sampled, although unrecorded immune exposures were likely present. The donor tested CMV seronegative and was one of the 352 seronegative cohort members. Every donor gave a peripheral blood sample, and the peripheral blood mononuclear cells from that sample were used for TCR beta sequencing. The Qiagen DNeasy Blood Extraction Kit was used to extract genomic DNA from the blood cell samples. Trimming takes 2 bases from V and 3 bases from J, and the germline ends sit 13 bases apart. From its cysteine to its phenylalanine, the CDR3 spans 16 amino acids. Just the 48-base CDR3 DNA is kept, in frame starting at base 1. The germline V gene gives CDR1 as ENHRY and CDR2 as SYGVKD. Libraries were made using the immunoSEQ multiplex PCR assay. For the multiplex PCR, a mixture combining 60 forward primers for TCR Vbeta segments and 13 reverse primers for TCR Jbeta segments was used. Amplification of the CDR3 region of rearranged TCR beta genes was performed with a multiplex PCR assay on genomic DNA. Amplified TCR beta libraries were sequenced as 87-base-pair reads on the Illumina HiSeq System. The published analysis was carried out like this. A later analysis tallied 70 million to 100 million unique TCR beta chains across the 700 or so repertoires, and about 10 million of those chains were shared by two or more donors. A nearest-neighbor algorithm error-corrected the raw reads and collapsed the reads into unique sequences, merging closely related sequences to remove PCR and sequencing errors. Alignment of CDR3 sequences to IMGT reference sequences was used to assign V, D and J gene segments. For a sequence to be retained, at least a six-nucleotide match to both a V gene segment and a J gene segment was required. A rearrangement counted as productive if the CDR3 had no stop codons and remained in frame with V and J, and every other rearrangement counted as non-productive. CDR3 was defined by IMGT convention, running from the second conserved V-encoded cysteine to the conserved J-encoded phenylalanine. The earlier analysis of fewer than 750 of the donors excluded sequences that lacked an unambiguous match to a single V gene segment. In an earlier analysis of a few hundred of the donors, V segments were called functional above 56.7% productive rearrangements and were called segregating when the between-donor standard deviation exceeded 5%. A statistical classification framework was built for diagnosing cytomegalovirus status from the catalog of TCR beta chain sequences. A later analysis assigned V and J genes by comparing TCR nucleotide sequences with IMGT/GENE-DB human TR gene sequences. Using the TCRdist pipeline, a later analysis assigned CDR3 sequences along with most-parsimonious VDJ recombination scenarios. In a later analysis, each TCR beta chain was defined by its CDR3 amino acid sequence together with its V-gene family, and reads lacking a unique V-gene family were excluded. A later analysis removed 550 to 700 highly shared, low-generation-probability nucleotide sequences to deal with suspected cross-contamination and a sequencing artifact. For each public chain, a later analysis derived a clonal expansion index from normalized ranks of inferred template counts within each repertoire. Generation probabilities in a later analysis came from a VDJ recombination model fitted to out-of-frame rearrangements, and those results were checked against IGoR. In a later analysis, TCR-TCR, TCR-HLA and TCR-CMV co-occurrence was scored with hypergeometric tests, and a repertoire-size bias correction was applied to TCR pairs. To estimate false discovery rates, a later analysis permuted the HLA or CMV assignments 20 times. In a later analysis, co-occurring TCRs were grouped with DBSCAN, and TCRdist sequence similarity was added when clustering was performed within HLA-allele-positive subsets. Repertoires with fewer than 30,000 or more than 120,000 public chains were left out of co-occurrence clustering, as were about five repertoires with anomalous nucleotide sharing. The clones in this table, taken by TCRdb from immuneACCESS, are in-frame only. Not every clone is retained; where verified, under half of the shortfall comes from an unresolved V gene, and the cause of the rest is unknown. The V and J calls and the clone size are those of that table, but D and trimming were determined from the DNA. This sample has more than 150,000 clones in its table, and around 80% of those were observed once. Of the sample, around 1.4% falls within the top ten clones.

What the work shows at the level of the full study, not this receptor alone: Three of the identified cytomegalovirus-associated TCR beta chains were confirmed in vitro to be specific for cytomegalovirus antigens. This cohort had only TCR beta chains sequenced, and the lack of alpha or paired-chain data limited which features could be detected. Because counts were too low, about 18 rarely observed V segments, including chromosome 9 orphons, were excluded from the earlier analysis of fewer than 650 of the donors. Compared with the roughly 700-donor mean, donors in an Asian-associated ancestry cluster had fewer N-insertions in productive TCRs, according to a later genetic analysis. Across donors, most TCR sequences were observed very rarely, whereas some public TCRs were present in many individuals. When HLA alleles, especially DR and DQ, strongly co-occurred, attributing TCR associations to individual alleles was difficult. In a later analysis, most CMV-associated TCR beta chains were found to appear HLA-restricted, with HLA associations seemingly driven largely by CMV exposure. Linkage disequilibrium might explain the correlated functional status among segregating V segments, but an unknown experimental factor could not be ruled out. A total of 150 to 200 TCR beta chains were listed by the study as associated with cytomegalovirus. In a later analysis, HLA-associated TCR beta chains were found to be more clonally expanded and to have lower generation probabilities than equally common non-associated chains. Because HLA typing was unavailable for some donors at each locus, only the typed subset was used in association tests. V-gene and J-gene trimming of TCR beta chains was associated with a missense DCLRE1C variant in a later genetic analysis, and the association was replicated in an independent cohort. The authors suggested that the approach could potentially be generalized to other disease states and immunological phenotypes. A group of highly shared sequence variants was considered likely to be a technical artifact of the sequencing pipeline. The classifier was reported to diagnose cytomegalovirus status with high specificity and sensitivity in both the original cohort and the validation cohort. Specific HLA alleles were associated with some 15,000 TCR beta sequences at a false discovery rate of 0.05 in a later analysis. According to a later analysis, TCR association rates differed among HLA loci, with DRB1 alleles showing the most associated TCRs and HLA-C alleles showing the fewest. A further reported finding was that TCR beta sequences accurately predicted the HLA-A and HLA-B alleles for most subjects in the first cohort. Immune exposure information for the cohort was limited to CMV serostatus. Presence/absence analyses assumed roughly uniform sequencing depth across donors, an assumption that may not hold. The 87-base-pair reads could not distinguish some IMGT-functional V segments, including TRBV6-2 and TRBV6-3, so those segments were excluded. Several of the top co-occurrence clusters appeared to be linked to parvovirus B19, influenza, CMV and Epstein-Barr virus, according to a later analysis. Broadly in line with IMGT annotations, most TCR beta V segments showed up in productive rearrangements about 87% or about 30% of the time in an earlier analysis of around 600 of the donors.

Material for sequencing was PBMCs. This clonotype was obtained from a male donor in good health and CMV-seronegative. The chain joins TRBV10-3 to TRBJ1-4; TRBD1 might be the D gene, on 5 matching bases. The DNA is TGTGCCATCAGTGAGAGGCAGGGCTCGGCTAATGAAAAACTGTTTTTT. This codes for CAISERQGSANEKLFF.